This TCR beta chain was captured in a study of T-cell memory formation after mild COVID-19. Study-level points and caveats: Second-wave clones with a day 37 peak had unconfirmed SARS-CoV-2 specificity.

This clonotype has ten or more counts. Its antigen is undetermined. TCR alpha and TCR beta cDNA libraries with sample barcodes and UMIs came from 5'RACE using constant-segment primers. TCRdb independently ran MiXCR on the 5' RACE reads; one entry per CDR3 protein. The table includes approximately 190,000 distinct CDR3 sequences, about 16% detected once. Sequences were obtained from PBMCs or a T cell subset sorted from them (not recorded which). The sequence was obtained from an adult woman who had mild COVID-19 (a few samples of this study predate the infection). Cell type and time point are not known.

CDR3 residues: CASSRARDPAYEQYF. The CDR3 coding sequence is TGTGCCAGCAGCCGAGCCAGGGACCCCGCCTACGAGCAGTACTTC. This chain joins TRBV3-1 and TRBJ2-7; either TRBD1 or TRBD2 may supply D (5 bases each). V was cut by 4 bases and J by 2 bases, with 15 bases left in between. CDR3 length: 15 residues. Germline assignment: CDR1 LGHDT and CDR2 YNNKEL (reference sequence).